This TCR beta chain is drawn from a study of blood T cell repertoires in COVID-19. Authors' data handling: Amplification from reference gene primers served as the basis for estimated nucleated cell counts. TCRdb's table, derived via immunoSEQ multiplex PCR, lists solely in-frame clones and lacks some. V, J and clone size derive from that table, while D and trimming were established from the DNA sequence. Of tens of thousands of clones in the sample, roughly 89% were seen once. This CDR3 is 13 amino acids long. The germline V gene has CDR1 SGDLS and CDR2 YYNGEE. Trimming stripped 0 bases from V and 4 bases from J, with 7 bases between.

Sequenced input: peripheral blood. The clonotype was recovered from a human donor in a cohort sampled during active COVID-19. This chain links TRBV9 with TRBJ1-1; perhaps TRBD1 as D (6 bases). The CDR3 bases are TGTGCCAGCAGCGTAGTGACAGGCACTGAAGCTTTCTTT. It yields the protein CASSVVTGTEAFF.